A selection of T cell receptor beta chains follows, all from one sample in a study of T cell repertoires in cytomegalovirus infection. TCRdb ran MiXCR on the reads and lists one entry per CDR3 protein. The sample lists approximately 100,000 distinct CDR3 sequences, roughly a quarter occurring once. The sequenced sample was CD8+ T cells from PBMCs. The receptors derive from a human donor in good health (CMV status not recorded). Some clones in this sample may be carry-over from other donors' samples. CDR3s include the opening cysteine and the closing phenylalanine or tryptophan. Fields, in order: clone size, D gene, J gene, V gene, CDR3 DNA, CDR3 protein. D genes are given only for firm matches. For some rows the clone size is stated as once, few or many, or as a class when expanded; others skip it.

>many|-|TRBJ2-1|TRBV7-7
TGTGCCAGCAGCTGGTCACAGGACAACAATGAGCAGTTCTTC
CASSWSQDNNEQFF
>few|-|TRBJ2-7|TRBV7-3
TGTGCCAGCGCTCCCTCGGGATCGCCCTACGAGCAGTACTTC
CASAPSGSPYEQYF
>-|-|TRBJ1-2|TRBV11-2
TGTGCCAGCAGCTTGGACCAGGGGTACAATGGCTACACCTTC
CASSLDQGYNGYTF
>many|-|TRBJ1-2|TRBV6-2/TRBV6-3
TGTGCCAGCAGTTACTCTAGATTGGATGCTAACTATGGCTACACCTTC
CASSYSRLDANYGYTF
>-|TRBD1|TRBJ1-5|TRBV19
TGTGCCAGTACCCCGACAGGGGAACGCGATCAGCCCCAGCATTTT
CASTPTGERDQPQHF
>-|-|TRBJ1-1|TRBV7-3
TGTGCCAGCAGCGTCGGCATGAACACTGAAGCTTTCTTT
CASSVGMNTEAFF
>many|-|TRBJ2-7|TRBV7-2
TGTGCCAGCAGCTTAAGAGGGCAGGGTTACGAGCAGTACTTC
CASSLRGQGYEQYF
>few|TRBD1|TRBJ2-2|TRBV19
TGTGCCAGTACCGACAGGGAACTCACGTTCGCGAACACCGGGGAGCTGTTTTTT
CASTDRELTFANTGELFF
>many|TRBD2|TRBJ2-3|TRBV7-6
TGTGCCAGCAGCTCTAGCGGGGGCCACTACACAGATACGCAGTATTTT
CASSSSGGHYTDTQYF
>few|TRBD1|TRBJ2-7|TRBV5-4
TGTGCCAGCAGCCGTTTCGGACAGGACGAATACGAGCAGTACTTC
CASSRFGQDEYEQYF
>many|-|TRBJ2-7|TRBV7-6
TGTGCCAGCAGTTTAAGCTCCACGGGGGCCCGGAATCCCTACGAGCAGTACTTC
CASSLSSTGARNPYEQYF
>-|-|TRBJ2-7|TRBV5-1
TGCGCCAGCAGAGAGTCCGACATAGCCTACGAGCAGTACTTC
CASRESDIAYEQYF
>-|-|TRBJ2-7|TRBV20-1
TGCAGTGCTAGAGATAGGACTGCCAGCTCCTACGAGCAGTACTTC
CSARDRTASSYEQYF
>few|-|TRBJ1-1|TRBV7-2
TGTGCCAGCAGCCCATTAGGGGCAGGGCGGACTGAAGCTTTCTTT
CASSPLGAGRTEAFF
>many|-|TRBJ1-1|TRBV7-9
TGTGCCATGCAGACAGCGAACACTGAAGCTTTCTTT
CAMQTANTEAFF
>few|TRBD2|TRBJ2-7|TRBV2
TGTGCCAGCAGTCCGGGACTAGCGGGTCTCTACGAGCAGTACTTC
CASSPGLAGLYEQYF
>few|TRBD1|TRBJ1-6|TRBV28
TGTGCCAATAGATCGGGGACAGGGAATTCACCCCTCCACTTT
CANRSGTGNSPLHF
>few|-|TRBJ2-7|TRBV29-1
TGCAGCGTTGTACAGGGCTACGAGCAGTACTTC
CSVVQGYEQYF
>few|-|TRBJ2-7|TRBV28
TGTGCCAGCAGTTTCCCCCTAACGGGGTCCTCCTACGAGCAGTACTTC
CASSFPLTGSSYEQYF
>many|-|TRBJ2-5|TRBV28
TGTGCCAGCAGCCCGGAGGATGAGACCCAGTACTTC
CASSPEDETQYF